These T cell receptor beta chains were read from a single sample in a study of tumor and adjacent non-tumor tissue in lung cancer. TCRdb re-called the multiplex PCR reads through MiXCR, storing one row per CDR3 protein. Among under 75,000 distinct CDR3 sequences listed, about two thirds were seen once. The specimen sequenced was distant non-tumor lung tissue. Every receptor here comes from a woman aged 50 to 60 with non-small cell lung cancer. Both conserved end residues are part of each CDR3. Each record gives: D gene, V gene, clone size, J gene, CDR3 DNA, CDR3 protein. D genes are given only for firm matches. Part of the rows lack a size; the others show once, few, many or a class for expanded clones.

D: .; V: TRBV5-1; size: few; J: TRBJ2-1; DNA: TGCGCCAGCAGCTTGGTAGCGACTAGTACCTACAATGAGCAGTTCTTC; CDR3: CASSLVATSTYNEQFF
D: .; V: TRBV24-1; size: .; J: TRBJ2-2; DNA: TGTGCCACTAGTGCTTTGACCACCGGGGAGCCGTTTTTT; CDR3: CATSALTTGEPFF
D: TRBD1; V: TRBV20-1; size: many; J: TRBJ2-1; DNA: TGCAGTGCTAGATCAGTAGGGACAGGAGTCTACAATGAGCAGTTCTTC; CDR3: CSARSVGTGVYNEQFF
D: TRBD1; V: TRBV9; size: few; J: TRBJ2-3; DNA: TGTGCCAGCAGCGTAGAGGGGGCGGCTAGCACAGATACGCAGTATTTT; CDR3: CASSVEGAASTDTQYF
D: .; V: TRBV20-1; size: many; J: TRBJ1-1; DNA: TGCAGTGCTAAAGGGGGCACTGAAGCTTTCTTT; CDR3: CSAKGGTEAFF
D: .; V: TRBV11-2; size: few; J: TRBJ2-1; DNA: TGTGCCAGCAGTTTCCTAGCCCAACACAGTGAGCAGTTCTTC; CDR3: CASSFLAQHSEQFF
D: TRBD2; V: TRBV11-1; size: .; J: TRBJ2-7; DNA: TGTGCCAGCAGTGTCGAACTAGCGGCCTCCTACGAGCAGTACTTC; CDR3: CASSVELAASYEQYF
D: .; V: TRBV29-1; size: .; J: TRBJ1-5; DNA: TGCAGCGTTGGCGACGGCGATTTGAAGCCCCAGCAGTTT; CDR3: CSVGDGDLKPQQF
D: .; V: TRBV12-3/TRBV12-4; size: .; J: TRBJ1-5; DNA: TGTGCCGGCAGTTTCACGGGGGGGGGGCCCCGGCATTTT; CDR3: CAGSFTGGGPRHF
D: .; V: TRBV12-3/TRBV12-4; size: .; J: TRBJ1-1; DNA: TGTGCCAGCAGCCCCTCTGGACGGCGGAACACTGAAGCTTTCTTT; CDR3: CASSPSGRRNTEAFF
D: .; V: TRBV5-4; size: many; J: TRBJ2-2; DNA: TGTGCCAGCAGCTTGGGTGGGAGGATGAACACCGGGGAGCTGTTTTTT; CDR3: CASSLGGRMNTGELFF
D: .; V: TRBV11-2; size: .; J: TRBJ2-1; DNA: TGTGCCAGCAGTGTAAGAGCGAACCCCCCCTATAATGAGCAGCTCTTC; CDR3: CASSVRANPPYNEQLF
D: .; V: TRBV6-2/TRBV6-3; size: .; J: TRBJ1-2; DNA: TGTGCCAGCAGCCGCGGGCAGGGGCAGGATGGCCAGACCTTC; CDR3: CASSRGQGQDGQTF
D: .; V: TRBV5-8; size: few; J: TRBJ2-1; DNA: TGTACCAGCAGGGAGAGGCGCGGCTCATACAATGAGCAGTTCTTC; CDR3: CTSRERRGSYNEQFF
D: .; V: TRBV11-1; size: .; J: TRBJ2-7; DNA: TGTGCTAGCAGCGGGACACTGCACTACTTC; CDR3: CASSGTLHYF
D: TRBD1; V: TRBV20-1; size: many; J: TRBJ2-3; DNA: TGCAGTGCTAGTGAAGGGACAGTAGGGGATACGCAGTATTTT; CDR3: CSASEGTVGDTQYF
D: .; V: TRBV4-2; size: .; J: TRBJ2-3; DNA: TGTGCCAGCAGCCTGCAGAGCACAGATACCCTGTATTTT; CDR3: CASSLQSTDTLYF